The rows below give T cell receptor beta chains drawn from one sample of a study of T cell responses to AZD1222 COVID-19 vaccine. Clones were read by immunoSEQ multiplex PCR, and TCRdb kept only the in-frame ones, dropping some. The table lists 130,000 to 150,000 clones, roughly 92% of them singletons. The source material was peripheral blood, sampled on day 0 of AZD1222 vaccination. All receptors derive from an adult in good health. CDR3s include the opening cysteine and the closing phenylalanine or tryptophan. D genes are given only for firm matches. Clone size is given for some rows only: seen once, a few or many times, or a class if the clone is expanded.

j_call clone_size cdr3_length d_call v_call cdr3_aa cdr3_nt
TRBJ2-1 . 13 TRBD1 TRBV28 CASTLTGWNEQFF TGTGCCAGCACCCTGACAGGGTGGAATGAGCAGTTCTTC
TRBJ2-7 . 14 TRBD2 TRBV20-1 CSASSGGRKYEQYF TGCAGTGCTAGTTCCGGCGGGAGAAAATACGAGCAGTACTTC
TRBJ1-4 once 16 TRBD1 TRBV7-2 CASSPGVGTGAEKLFF TGTGCCAGCAGCCCTGGGGTGGGGACAGGGGCCGAAAAACTGTTTTTT
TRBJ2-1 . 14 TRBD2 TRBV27 CASSLSTSGNEQFF TGTGCCAGCAGTTTATCAACTAGCGGGAATGAGCAGTTCTTC
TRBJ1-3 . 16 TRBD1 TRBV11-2 CASSFIQGGRGNTIYF TGTGCCAGCAGCTTTATACAGGGGGGACGTGGAAACACCATATATTTT
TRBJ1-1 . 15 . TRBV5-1 CASSLQGPLNTEAFF TGCGCCAGCAGCTTACAGGGTCCCTTAAACACTGAAGCTTTCTTT
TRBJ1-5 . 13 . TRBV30 CAWSVQETQPQHF TGTGCCTGGAGTGTACAGGAAACTCAGCCCCAGCATTTT
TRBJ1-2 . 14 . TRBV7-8 CASSLSRNQRGYTF TGTGCCAGCAGCTTATCCAGGAATCAACGTGGCTACACCTTC
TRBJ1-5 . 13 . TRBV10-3 CAIQQGTNQPQHF TGTGCCATCCAACAGGGAACTAATCAGCCCCAGCATTTT
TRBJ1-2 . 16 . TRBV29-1 CSVDRSWYGTNYGYTF TGCAGCGTTGATCGGTCCTGGTACGGCACTAACTATGGCTACACCTTC
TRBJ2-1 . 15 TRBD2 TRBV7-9 CASSLTSGRATEQFF TGTGCCAGCAGCTTAACTAGCGGGAGGGCCACTGAGCAGTTCTTC
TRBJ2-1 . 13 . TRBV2 CASLSEGLGEQFF TGTGCCAGCCTCTCGGAGGGGTTGGGTGAGCAGTTCTTC
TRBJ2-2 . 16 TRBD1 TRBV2 CASSFTGGEGTGELFF TGTGCCAGCAGTTTTACAGGGGGTGAAGGGACCGGGGAGCTGTTTTTT
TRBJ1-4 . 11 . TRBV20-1 CSANLGEKLFF TGCAGTGCTAACTTGGGGGAAAAACTGTTTTTT
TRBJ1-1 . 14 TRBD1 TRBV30 CAWSKPGQGAGAFF TGTGCCTGGAGTAAGCCGGGACAGGGGGCTGGAGCTTTCTTT
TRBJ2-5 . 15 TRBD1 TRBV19 CASSVLQGTGETQYF TGTGCCAGTAGTGTCCTACAGGGGACGGGGGAGACCCAGTACTTC
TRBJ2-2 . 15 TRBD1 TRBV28 CASSPDRANTGELFF TGTGCCAGCAGCCCCGACAGGGCGAACACCGGGGAGCTGTTTTTT
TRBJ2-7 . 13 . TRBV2 CASSEPEEYEQYF TGTGCCAGCAGTGAACCGGAGGAGTACGAGCAGTACTTC
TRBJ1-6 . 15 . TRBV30 CAWSLQPDDNSPLHF TGTGCCTGGAGCCTCCAGCCGGACGATAATTCACCCCTCCACTTT
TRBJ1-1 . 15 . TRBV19 CASSGLPTRATEAFF TGTGCCAGTAGTGGCCTCCCAACGAGGGCAACTGAAGCTTTCTTT
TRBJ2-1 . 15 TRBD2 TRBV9 CASSKLAGNPPEQFF TGTGCCAGCAGCAAACTAGCGGGAAACCCCCCCGAGCAGTTCTTC
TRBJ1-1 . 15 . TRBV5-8 CASSFTAASNTEAFF TGTGCCAGCAGCTTCACAGCAGCTTCGAACACTGAAGCTTTCTTT
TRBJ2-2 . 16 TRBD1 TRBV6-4 CASSDRVGQGTGELFF TGTGCCAGCAGTGACAGGGTCGGACAGGGGACCGGGGAGCTGTTTTTT
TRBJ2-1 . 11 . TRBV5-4 CASSLINEQFF TGTGCCAGCAGCTTGATAAATGAGCAGTTCTTC
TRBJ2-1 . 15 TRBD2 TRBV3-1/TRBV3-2 CASSQGGGPRNEQFF TGTGCCAGCAGCCAAGGGGGAGGGCCGAGGAATGAGCAGTTCTTC
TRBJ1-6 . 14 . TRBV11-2 CASSLGNYNSPLHF TGTGCCAGCAGCTTAGGCAATTATAATTCACCCCTCCACTTT
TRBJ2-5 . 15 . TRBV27 CASSLYTQRGETQYF TGTGCCAGCAGTTTATATACCCAGCGTGGGGAGACCCAGTACTTC
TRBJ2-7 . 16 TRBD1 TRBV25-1 CASRLLVGTGFDEQYF TGTGCCAGCAGGCTTTTGGTCGGGACAGGGTTCGACGAGCAGTACTTC
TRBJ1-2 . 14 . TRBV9 CASSVGAAGVGYTF TGTGCCAGCAGCGTAGGGGCGGCAGGGGTTGGCTACACCTTC
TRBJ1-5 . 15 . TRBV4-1 CASSQHGHSKQPQHF TGCGCCAGCAGCCAACACGGGCATAGTAAACAGCCCCAGCATTTT
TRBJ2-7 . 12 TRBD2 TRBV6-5 CASTAGAYEQYF TGTGCCAGCACGGCGGGAGCCTACGAGCAGTACTTC
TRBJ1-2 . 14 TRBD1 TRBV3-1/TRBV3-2 CASSYRTGNYGYTF TGTGCCAGCAGCTACAGGACAGGGAACTATGGCTACACCTTC
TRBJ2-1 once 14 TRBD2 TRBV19 CASSTSGPSNEQFF TGTGCCAGTAGTACTAGCGGACCGAGCAATGAGCAGTTCTTC
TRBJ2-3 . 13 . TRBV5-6 CASILLRTDTQYF TGTGCCAGCATCTTACTCCGCACAGATACGCAGTATTTT
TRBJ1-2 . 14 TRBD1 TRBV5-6 CASSLGGQGYGYTF TGTGCCAGCAGCTTGGGGGGACAGGGTTATGGCTACACCTTC
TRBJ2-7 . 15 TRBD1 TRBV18 CASSPGQGANNEQYF TGTGCCAGCTCACCGGGACAGGGGGCGAACAACGAGCAGTACTTC
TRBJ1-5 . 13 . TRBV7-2 CASQAGPNQPQHF TGTGCCAGCCAGGCGGGTCCAAATCAGCCCCAGCATTTT
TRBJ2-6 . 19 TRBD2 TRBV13 CASSLGPSGRGAGANVLTF TGTGCCAGCAGCTTAGGGCCTAGCGGGAGAGGAGCTGGGGCCAACGTCCTGACTTTC
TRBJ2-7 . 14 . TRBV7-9 CASSSLAAGYEQYF TGTGCCAGCAGCTCCTTAGCGGCAGGCTACGAGCAGTACTTC
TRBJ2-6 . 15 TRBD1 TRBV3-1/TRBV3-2 CASSQGTGGANVLTF TGTGCCAGCAGCCAAGGGACAGGTGGGGCCAACGTCCTGACTTTC
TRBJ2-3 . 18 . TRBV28 CASSLFGGGRGSTDTQYF TGTGCCAGCAGTTTATTTGGGGGAGGCCGTGGTAGCACAGATACGCAGTATTTT
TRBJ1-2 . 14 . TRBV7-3 CASRAYTDVYGYTF TGTGCCAGCAGAGCTTATACAGACGTCTATGGCTACACCTTC
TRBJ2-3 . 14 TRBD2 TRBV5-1 CASSFSGSTDTQYF TGCGCCAGCAGCTTTAGCGGGAGCACAGATACGCAGTATTTT
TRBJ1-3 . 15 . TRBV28 CASSFLGVLGNTIYF TGTGCCAGCAGTTTCTTAGGGGTCCTCGGAAACACCATATATTTT
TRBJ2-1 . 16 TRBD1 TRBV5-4 CASSGAGTGPRDEQFF TGTGCCAGCAGCGGTGCCGGGACAGGGCCTCGCGATGAGCAGTTCTTC
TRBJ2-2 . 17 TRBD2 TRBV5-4 CASSREGGLAGTGELFF TGTGCCAGCAGCCGGGAAGGGGGACTAGCGGGAACCGGGGAGCTGTTTTTT